This T cell receptor (beta chain) was recovered during a study of technical replicates of blood from four donors (TCRdb year 2017). The library was built by means of the immunoSEQ multiplex PCR assay. Imported from immuneACCESS, the table was reduced by TCRdb to in-frame sequences with V and J called. These copies leave out some clones; in studies compared against another copy, an unresolved V gene accounts for under half, and the cause of the remainder is not known. The sample contains more than 65,000 clones, approximately 96% of them found a single time. 0.3% to 0.35% of the sample belongs to the ten largest clones. On this clone itself: This clone's antigen is unknown. No much larger clone exists at a distance of one base, and base qualities are not known.

Counted from cysteine to phenylalanine, this CDR3 has 14 amino acids. The only DNA kept is the CDR3, 42 bases in frame from the first base. For CDR1 and CDR2, the germline V gene lists SNHLY and FYNNEI. Trimming takes 7 bases off V and 7 bases off J; junction bases not matched to a gene: 11. In this chain, TRBV2 is recombined with TRBJ1-2; TRBD1 agrees with 8 junctional bases. This TCR came from a human donor in good health. What was sequenced was T cells isolated from PBMCs. The bases read TGTGCCAGCAAGGGACTCGGACAGGGAAGTGGCTACACCTTC. Its coded protein is CASKGLGQGSGYTF.